The 12 T cell receptor beta chains below come from one sample, sequenced in a study of memory CD8 T cells in hepatitis C reinfection. Described time point: pre-reinfection, 55 to 20 weeks before reinfection detection. TCR sequencing was done directly ex vivo on sorted cells, without expansion in vitro. The assay was immunoSEQ multiplex PCR, and TCRdb's table has in-frame clones only and misses some. The sample has approximately 50,000 clones; about nine tenths are singletons. The sample taken for sequencing was naive CD8+ T cells sorted from blood. These receptor sequences come from a man between 18 and 29 years old with hepatitis C virus infection.

This clone was seen once. This chain connects TRBV2 to TRBJ2-5; 7 bases line up with TRBD2. Germline V CDR1 and CDR2: SNHLY, FYNNEI. The junction had 11 bases not matched to a gene; V was cut back by 3 bases and J by 4 bases. The CDR3 is made up of 16 amino acids. The CDR3 DNA reads TGTGCCAGCAGTGAGACCGCCTCATCGGGGGGAGAGACCCAGTACTTC. It yields the protein CASSETASSGGETQYF.

The chain carries TRBV5-6 and TRBJ2-5; 8 bases match TRBD1. Gene TRBJ2-7 matches the end of the DNA better, so the J call may be wrong. The germline CDR1 and CDR2 sequences are SGHDT and YYEEEE. The CDR3 sequence is 14 residues long. The CDR3 DNA reads TGTGCCAGCAGCGCCGGACAGGGCTCCTACGAGCAGTACTTC. It codes for CASSAGQGSYEQYF.

V is TRBV27 and J is TRBJ2-1; D may be TRBD2 (7 bases). This CDR3 has 17 residues. Germline loops: CDR1 MNHEY, CDR2 SMNVEV (reference sequence). Deletions cut 5 bases from V and 1 base from J, with 18 bases between. The CDR3 reads CASSPPWGRESYNEQFF. The CDR3 DNA reads TGTGCCAGCAGTCCACCTTGGGGGCGGGAGTCCTACAATGAGCAGTTCTTC.

This chain connects TRBV6-1 to TRBJ1-2; no reliable D call. The V gene's germline CDR1 is MNHNS and CDR2 SASEGT. This CDR3 contains 15 residues. V was shortened by 5 bases and J by 4 bases, with 17 bases between the two germline ends. The CDR3 reads CASSQRAAGSYGYTF. The CDR3 DNA is TGTGCCAGCAGTCAGCGGGCAGCCGGCTCCTATGGCTACACCTTC.

The genes are TRBV6-4 and TRBJ2-7; TRBD1 matches 8 bases. After removal of 0 bases from V and 2 bases from J, the junction contained 3 bases not matched to a gene. The germline gives CDR1 MRHNA, CDR2 SNTAGT. This CDR3 has 15 residues. The CDR3 loop reads CASSDSLTGAYEQYV. CDR3 DNA: TGTGCCAGCAGTGACTCCTTGACAGGGGCCTACGAGCAGTACGTC.

This chain connects TRBV6-1 to TRBJ2-2; a possible D gene is TRBD1 (6 bases). Per germline, CDR1 MNHNS and CDR2 SASEGT. The V and J ends lost 3 bases and 1 base respectively, with 9 bases between them. The CDR3 is 15 amino acids. CDR3 nucleotide sequence: TGTGCCAGCAGTGAGCAGACAGGGAACACCGGGGAGCTGTTTTTT. The encoded protein is CASSEQTGNTGELFF.

The chain links TRBV27 to TRBJ2-1; 11 bases match TRBD2. With V trimmed by 7 bases and J by 2 bases, 4 bases remained unmatched. The CDR3 has 15 amino acids. Germline values: CDR1 MNHEY, CDR2 SMNVEV (reference sequence). The CDR3 DNA sequence: TGTGCCAGCAATATAGCGGGGGGGCCCTACAATGAGCAGTTCTTC. As protein: CASNIAGGPYNEQFF.

The rearrangement joins TRBV4-1 to TRBJ2-1, with TRBD2 identical over 14 bases. Losses at the gene ends were 4 bases for V and 10 bases for J; bases not matched to a gene: 9. This CDR3 comprises 16 residues. In germline, CDR1 is MGHRA, CDR2 YSYEKL. In nucleotides, the CDR3 is TGCGCCAGCAGCCGGGGACTAGCGGGAGACCTTCGAGAGCAGTTCTTC. Its translation: CASSRGLAGDLREQFF.

DNA for the CDR3: TGTGCCAGTACCGCCTTGGGGGCAAGCACAGATACGCAGTATTTT. Protein: CASTALGASTDTQYF. V gene TRBV19 combines with J gene TRBJ2-3, with D possibly matching TRBD1 (6 bases). V was cut by 7 bases and J by 0 bases, with 14 bases left in between. Per the germline V gene, CDR1 is LNHDA and CDR2 is SQIVND (reference sequence). The CDR3 loop spans 15 amino acids.

This sequence joins TRBV19 and TRBJ2-1, with D maybe TRBD2 (6 bases). V was shortened by 7 bases and J by 1 base, with 14 bases between the two germline ends. The length of the CDR3 is 15 residues. Germline V gene data show CDR1 as LNHDA and CDR2 as SQIVND (reference sequence). CDR3 in amino acids: CASTPSALSYNEQFF. The CDR3 nucleotides are TGTGCCAGTACCCCTAGCGCGCTTTCCTACAATGAGCAGTTCTTC.

The V and J genes are TRBV6-6 and TRBJ1-1; 8 bases align to TRBD1. Germline V gene sequence: CDR1 MNHNY, CDR2 SVGAGI (reference sequence). This CDR3 comprises 15 residues. Trimming took 0 bases from V and 1 from J; bases not matched to a gene: 1. DNA for the CDR3: TGTGCCAGCAGTTACTCCGGGACAGGGAACACTGAAGCTTTCTTT. It is translated as CASSYSGTGNTEAFF.

The genes are TRBV4-3 and TRBJ2-1; D call uncertain. Between the trimmed V and J ends, which lost 0 bases and 8 bases, there was a span of 5 bases. CDR3 length: 12 residues. CDR1 and CDR2 (germline): LGHNA, YSLEER. DNA for the CDR3: TGCGCCAGCAGCCAAGATTCGTATGAGCAGTTCTTC. Translating it yields CASSQDSYEQFF.